This T cell receptor (beta chain) was profiled in a study of blood T cells in healthy people across ages. V dropped 6 bases and J dropped 6 bases, with 14 bases sitting between them. The CDR3 consists of 13 residues. Germline CDR1 reads ENHRY; CDR2 reads SYGVKD. The use of a sample-barcoded 5' primer and a J-beta primer mix characterized a second PCR of 7 to 11 cycles. In TCRdb, the 5' RACE reads were re-called with MiXCR into one record per CDR3 protein. The top ten hold about a fifth of the sample, which has about 970,000 distinct CDR3 sequences, about 53% seen once. What was sequenced was blood. This TCR came from a woman aged 55 to 70 in good health. The V and J genes are TRBV10-3 and TRBJ1-2, with D tentatively TRBD1 (5 bases). The CDR3 is CAISLFWGDGYTF. The CDR3 bases are TGTGCCATCAGCCTCTTCTGGGGGGATGGCTACACCTTC.